Included here is one T cell receptor (beta chain) sequence, with context. Authors' methods: Reference gene primers were amplified, and this amplification served to estimate nucleated cell counts. Clones were read by immunoSEQ multiplex PCR, and TCRdb kept only the in-frame ones, dropping some. The V and J calls and clone size were taken over from that table, and D and trimming were inferred from the DNA. In the table there are 350,000 to 450,000 clones, about 89% of which are singletons. The CDR3 runs to 14 residues. Trimming removed 4 bases from V and 8 bases from J, with 18 bases in between. In germline, CDR1 is SGHRS, CDR2 YFSETQ. The sample is drawn from a study of blood T cell repertoires in COVID-19. About the research overall: Samples representing acute and convalescent COVID-19 were sourced from the United States, Italy and Spain. PBMCs, B-cell-depleted T cells, or T cells provided the cDNA or gDNA that made up the material.

Enrolled through a virtual design, the participants were between roughly 18 and 95 years of age and came from 24 US areas. This rearrangement joins TRBV5-1 to TRBJ1-2, with TRBD1 as a possible D gene (5 bases). The sequencing sample was made of PBMCs or T cells enriched from blood (not recorded which). The sequence was collected from a woman aged 35 to 49 who had been exposed to COVID-19. The CDR3 bases are TGCGCCAGCAGCCCGACAGACGGGTCTAACGGCTACACCTTC. Translation: CASSPTDGSNGYTF.